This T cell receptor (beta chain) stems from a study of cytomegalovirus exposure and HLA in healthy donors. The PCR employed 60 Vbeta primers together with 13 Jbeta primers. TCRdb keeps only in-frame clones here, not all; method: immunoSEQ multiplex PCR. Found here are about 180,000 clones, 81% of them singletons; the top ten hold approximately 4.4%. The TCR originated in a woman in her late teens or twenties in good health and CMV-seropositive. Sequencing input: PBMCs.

The CDR3 DNA sequence: TGCGCCAGCAGCCAAGAAACAGATAACTATGGCTACACCTTC. It translates to CASSQETDNYGYTF. The rearrangement uses TRBV4-3 and TRBJ1-2; D call uncertain. The CDR3 extends over 14 amino acids. CDR1 is LGHNA and CDR2 is YSLEER in the germline V gene. V was clipped by 0 bases and J by 1 base, with 6 bases between them.